These 26 T cell receptor beta chains originate from one sample sequenced in a study of CD8 T cells in Susac syndrome. RNA in amounts of roughly 0.5 to 1 ug was reverse transcribed with random hexamers. A single record per CDR3 protein comes from TCRdb applying MiXCR to the immunoSEQ multiplex PCR reads. This sample carries about 300,000 distinct CDR3 sequences, approximately 89% of them seen once, and the ten largest clones take roughly 0.2%. The specimen sequenced was CD8+ T cells from PBMCs. Receptors originate from a human donor with multiple sclerosis.

V gene TRBV24-1 combines with J gene TRBJ1-3; D not certain. This CDR3 is built from 11 residues. Per the germline V gene, CDR1 is KGHDR and CDR2 is SFDVKD. Trimming pared 0 bases from V and 8 bases from J, leaving 1 base between. This CDR3 reads CATSDLDTIYF. In DNA form, the CDR3 reads TGTGCCACCAGTGATTTGGACACCATATATTTT.

The chain employs TRBV7-3 and TRBJ2-4; D is perhaps TRBD1 (6 bases). With 6 bases removed from V and 6 bases from J, the gap between germline ends came to 18 bases. CDR3 size: 15 residues. The germline CDR1 and CDR2 sequences are SGHTA and FQGTGA. CDR3 loop: CASSPGLGARNIQYF. As DNA, the CDR3 is TGTGCCAGCAGTCCCGGCCTGGGGGCGAGAAACATTCAGTACTTC.

This chain links TRBV20-1 with TRBJ2-7, with TRBD2 identical over 10 bases. This CDR3 spans 14 amino acids. Germline lookup yields CDR1 DFQATT and CDR2 SNEGSKA (reference sequence). The junction had 10 bases not matched to a gene; V was cut back by 7 bases and J by 4 bases. For the CDR3, the DNA is TGCAGTGTCAGACGGCTAGCGGGAGTATACGAGCAGTACTTC. Protein sequence: CSVRRLAGVYEQYF.

This clonotype was seen more than once but under ten times. This chain connects TRBV11-2 to TRBJ2-5, with a possible D match to TRBD2 (6 bases). With 4 bases removed from V and 2 bases from J, the gap between germline ends came to 8 bases. The CDR3 spans 13 residues. CDR1 is SGHAT and CDR2 is FQNNGV in the germline V gene. The CDR3 DNA reads as TGTGCCAGCAGCTGGCGGGGACAAGAGACCCAGTACTTC. Translated, it gives CASSWRGQETQYF.

This rearrangement joins TRBV21-1 to TRBJ1-2; the table's D call, TRBD1, has no DNA check behind it. TRBV21-1 is deemed a pseudogene. This CDR3 is built from 14 residues. CDR3 residues: CASSTDSRYYGYTF. CDR3 in DNA: TGTGCCAGCAGCACCGACAGCCGGTACTATGGCTACACCTTC.

V is TRBV6-2 or TRBV6-3 and J is TRBJ2-7; D call uncertain. V dropped 2 bases and J dropped 4 bases, with 9 bases sitting between them. The CDR3 has 13 amino acids. Looked up from germline, CDR1 is MNHEY and CDR2 is SVGEGT. The CDR3 loop reads CASSYLVAYEQYF. The CDR3 bases are TGTGCCAGCAGTTACCTGGTGGCGTACGAGCAGTACTTC.

This chain joins TRBV7-9 and TRBJ1-2; TRBD1 matches 7 bases. Germline CDR1 is SEHNR and CDR2 is FQNEAQ (reference sequence). Losses at the gene ends were 5 bases for V and 6 bases for J; bases not matched to a gene: 9. CDR3 length: 14 amino acids. CDR3 coding DNA: TGTGCCAGCAGCCCGGGGACAGTCGGAAATGGCTACACCTTC. Translated: CASSPGTVGNGYTF.

DNA for the CDR3: TGTGCCAGTGGGCCACTCAACACTGAAGCTTTCTTT. Residues: CASGPLNTEAFF. The rearrangement joins TRBV6-2 or TRBV6-3 to TRBJ1-1; D gene ambiguous. The ends were cut back, 9 bases at V and 2 bases at J, with 10 bases in the middle. The CDR3 contains 12 residues. The germline CDR1 and CDR2 sequences are MNHEY and SVGEGT.

This sequence joins TRBV30 and TRBJ2-2; D may be TRBD1 or TRBD2 (5 bases each). From germline, CDR1 is GTSNPN and CDR2 SVGIG (reference sequence). Trimming shortened V by 2 bases and J by 6 bases, and 10 bases separated the two germline ends. The CDR3 sequence is 13 residues long. In DNA, the CDR3 is TGTGCCTGGAGTTTGGGGGAACCCGGGGAGCTGTTTTTT. Protein sequence: CAWSLGEPGELFF.

The chain combines TRBV30 with TRBJ2-2; possible D gene TRBD2, 6 bases. Germline CDR1 is GTSNPN and CDR2 is SVGIG (reference sequence). Trimming stripped 6 bases from V and 5 bases from J, with 19 bases between. The CDR3 loop spans 15 amino acids. Here the CDR3 reads CACPPGGNPTGELFF. The CDR3 coding sequence is TGTGCCTGCCCTCCCGGGGGAAACCCAACCGGGGAGCTGTTTTTT.

The rearrangement links TRBV7-3 to TRBJ1-4; weak D call: TRBD1 (6 bases). The V gene's germline CDR1 is SGHTA and CDR2 FQGTGA. The V end lost 3 bases, the J end lost 6 bases, and 11 bases lay between the germline ends. This CDR3 has 14 residues. The DNA of the CDR3 is TGTGCCAGCAGCTTGTACGGGGGCGATGAAAAACTGTTTTTT. This translates into CASSLYGGDEKLFF. Supplemented by reference TRBV7-3 and TRBJ1-4, the full variable domain reads GAGVSQTPSNKVTEKGKYVELRCDPISGHTALYWYRQSLGQGPEFLIYFQGTGAADDSGLPNDRFFAVRPEGSVSTLKIQRTERGDSAVYLCASSLYGGDEKLFFGSGTQLSVL.

The chain is built from TRBV3-1 and TRBJ2-3; D remains ambiguous. The CDR3 covers 16 residues. V shed 0 bases and J shed 4 bases, with 14 bases lying between them. CDR1 LGHDT and CDR2 YNNKEL come from the germline V gene (reference sequence). The CDR3: CASSQDKTVYPDTQYF. The CDR3, as DNA: TGTGCCAGCAGCCAAGACAAGACTGTATACCCAGATACGCAGTATTTT.

This clonotype showed up just a few times. This chain joins TRBV3-1 and TRBJ2-2, with D tentatively TRBD2 (6 bases). Trimming pared 4 bases from V and 3 bases from J, leaving 12 bases between. This CDR3 region has 15 residues. The germline V gene has CDR1 LGHDT and CDR2 YNNKEL (reference sequence). In DNA form, the CDR3 reads TGTGCCAGCAGCCCTATTAGCGGCGACACCGGGGAGCTGTTTTTT. It specifies CASSPISGDTGELFF.

V gene TRBV7-9 combines with J gene TRBJ2-3, with D unclear. The CDR3 loop spans 14 amino acids. Germline V CDR1 and CDR2: SEHNR, FQNEAQ (reference sequence). Trimming removed 6 bases at V and 4 bases at J, with 14 bases between. The CDR3 region has the DNA TGTGCCAGCAGGGGCATTCTAGGAGCAGATACGCAGTATTTT. It translates to CASRGILGADTQYF.

The chain couples TRBV29-1 to TRBJ1-1, with TRBD1 as a possible D gene (6 bases). This CDR3 spans 11 amino acids. Germline CDR1 and CDR2: SQVTM and ANQGSEA. V lost 8 bases to trimming and J lost 1 base, with 8 bases between them. CDR3 region: CSTTGNTEAFF. CDR3 DNA: TGCAGCACGACAGGGAACACTGAAGCTTTCTTT.

V gene TRBV28 combines with J gene TRBJ2-2; 10 bases match TRBD2. Germline V lookup: CDR1 MDHEN, CDR2 SYDVKM. Germline trimming cut 7 bases from V and 3 bases from J; bases unmatched to any gene: 5. The CDR3 spans 15 residues. The CDR3, as DNA: TGTGCCAGCATTCCGGGACTAGCGTACACCGGGGAGCTGTTTTTT. Protein sequence: CASIPGLAYTGELFF.

This chain links TRBV5-6 with TRBJ1-2, with 8 bases aligning to TRBD1. The junction had 10 bases not matched to a gene; V was cut back by 4 bases and J by 8 bases. Germline V CDR1 and CDR2: SGHDT, YYEEEE. This CDR3 region has 14 residues. The CDR3 here is CASSSDGTGYGYTF. In nucleotides, the CDR3 is TGTGCCAGCAGCAGTGACGGGACAGGCTACGGCTACACCTTC.

The gene calls are TRBV5-1 and TRBJ2-5; 8 positions agree with TRBD2. V lost 0 bases to trimming and J lost 4 bases; unmatched junction nucleotides: 5. The CDR3 has 15 residues. The germline V gene has CDR1 SGHRS and CDR2 YFSETQ. The CDR3 protein is CASSLELAGSETQYF. CDR3 bases: TGCGCCAGCAGCTTGGAGTTAGCGGGGTCAGAGACCCAGTACTTC.

This clonotype was counted only a few times. The rearrangement uses TRBV7-2 and TRBJ2-7, with D possibly TRBD1 on 6 matching bases. Germline V CDR1 and CDR2: SGHTA, FQGNSA. The V end lost 2 bases, the J end lost 4 bases, and 12 bases lay between the germline ends. This CDR3 is built from 14 residues. The CDR3 protein is CASSLWWGQYEQYF. As DNA, the CDR3 is TGTGCCAGCAGCTTATGGTGGGGGCAATACGAGCAGTACTTC.

This clonotype was counted once. The DNA for the CDR3 is TGCAGTGCTAGCAGTCCGGGACGTACGAGTGAAAAACTGTTTTTT. Amino acid sequence: CSASSPGRTSEKLFF. This chain connects TRBV20-1 to TRBJ1-4, with a possible D match to TRBD1 (5 bases). Germline V gives CDR1 DFQATT, CDR2 SNEGSKA (reference sequence). The V end was cut by 3 bases, the J end by 7 bases, with 18 bases between. This CDR3 has 15 amino acids.

The rearrangement joins TRBV7-9 to TRBJ2-2; D gene unclear. Trimming took 5 bases from V and 3 from J, leaving 13 bases between them. CDR3 length equals 15 residues. Germline V gene lookup returns CDR1 SEHNR and CDR2 FQNEAQ (reference sequence). CDR3 in amino acids: CASSPSGWYTGELFF. The CDR3 DNA reads as TGTGCCAGCAGCCCGTCTGGATGGTACACCGGGGAGCTGTTTTTT.

This clonotype has a handful of counts. J is TRBJ1-1 and V is TRBV6-1; D is unclear. CDR1 is MNHNS and CDR2 is SASEGT in the germline V gene. CDR3 size: 13 residues. Trimming removed 3 bases at V and 0 bases at J, with 5 bases between. The DNA for the CDR3 is TGTGCCAGCAGTGACAGCTTGAACACTGAAGCTTTCTTT. Translated: CASSDSLNTEAFF.

This sequence joins TRBV4-3 and TRBJ2-3, with D perhaps TRBD2 (6 bases). Germline V gene lookup returns CDR1 LGHNA and CDR2 YSLEER. The CDR3 length is 17 residues. Trimming removed 0 bases from V and 6 bases from J, with 19 bases in between. CDR3 in amino acids: CASSQDAAGRLTDTQYF. As DNA, the CDR3 is TGCGCCAGCAGCCAAGATGCGGCGGGGAGACTCACGGATACGCAGTATTTT.

The rearrangement links TRBV15 to TRBJ1-1; D possibly corresponds to TRBD1 (5 bases). The ends were cut back, 5 bases at V and 0 bases at J, with 16 bases in the middle. There are 16 residues in the CDR3. Germline CDR1 and CDR2: LNHNV and YYDKDF (reference sequence). The CDR3, as DNA: TGTGCCACCAGCTCTTTACGGGGCCCTATGAACACTGAAGCTTTCTTT. Its translation: CATSSLRGPMNTEAFF.

The chain has TRBV19 and TRBJ2-2; a possible D gene is TRBD1 (6 bases). The CDR3 covers 14 residues. Germline loops: CDR1 LNHDA, CDR2 SQIVND (reference sequence). V lost 3 bases and J 4 bases, leaving 9 bases between the germline ends. This CDR3 is CASSIADSTGELFF. CDR3 bases: TGTGCCAGTAGTATTGCGGACAGCACCGGGGAGCTGTTTTTT.

This chain links TRBV20-1 with TRBJ2-1, with 8 bases lining up with TRBD2. From germline, CDR1 is DFQATT and CDR2 SNEGSKA (reference sequence). Unmatched junction bases numbered 16, after V lost 3 bases and J lost 6 bases. The CDR3 is 17 residues long. The CDR3 sequence is CSASFSLAVVGANEQFF. CDR3 DNA: TGCAGTGCTAGTTTTTCACTAGCGGTCGTCGGGGCCAATGAGCAGTTCTTC.